The T cell receptor beta chain described here comes from a study of cytomegalovirus exposure and HLA in healthy donors. Regarding the study as a whole: Rare sequences made up most TCRs, while some public TCRs were found in many donors.

TCRdb keeps only in-frame clones here, not all; method: immunoSEQ multiplex PCR. Of about 160,000 clones detected, approximately 87% appear once; the ten largest clones hold around 5%. On this clone: Its antigen is currently unknown.

Looked up from germline, CDR1 is SGHDN and CDR2 is FVKESK. The CDR3 loop spans 15 amino acids. The J segment lost 3 bases and the V segment lost 4 bases, leaving 6 bases of the junction unmatched. This chain links TRBV14 with TRBJ2-1, with TRBD2 identical over 7 bases. The TCR was taken from a woman in her 30s in good health and CMV-seronegative. The sample was PBMCs. The CDR3 DNA follows: TGTGCCAGCAGCCTAGGTACTAGCGACTACAATGAGCAGTTCTTC. Translated: CASSLGTSDYNEQFF. The whole variable domain, remainder taken from reference TRBV14 and TRBJ2-1, is EAGVTQFPSHSVIEKGQTVTLRCDPISGHDNLYWYRRVMGKEIKFLLHFVKESKQDESGMPNNRFLAERTGGTYSTLKVQPAELEDSGVYFCASSLGTSDYNEQFFGPGTRLTVL.